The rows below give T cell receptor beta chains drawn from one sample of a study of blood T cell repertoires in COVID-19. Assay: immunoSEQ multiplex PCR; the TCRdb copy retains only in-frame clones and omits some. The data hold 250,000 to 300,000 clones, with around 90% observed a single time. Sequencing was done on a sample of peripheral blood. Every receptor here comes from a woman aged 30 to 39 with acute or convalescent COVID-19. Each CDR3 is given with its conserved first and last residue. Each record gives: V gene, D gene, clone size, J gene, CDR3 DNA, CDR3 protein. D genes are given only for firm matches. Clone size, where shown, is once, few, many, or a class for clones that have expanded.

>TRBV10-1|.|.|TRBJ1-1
TGCGCCAGCAGTGAGTCGGGCAGGGGAGCTTTCTTT
CASSESGRGAFF
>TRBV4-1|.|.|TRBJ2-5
TGCGCCAGCAGCCAGACTAGGGGAGAGACCCAGTACTTC
CASSQTRGETQYF
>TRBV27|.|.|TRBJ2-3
TGTGCCACCCTGGGTAGCAGCACAGATACGCAGTATTTT
CATLGSSTDTQYF
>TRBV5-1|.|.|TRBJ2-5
TGCGCCAGCAGCTACAATTCAGAGACCCAGTACTTC
CASSYNSETQYF
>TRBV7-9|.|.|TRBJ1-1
TGTGCCAGCAGCCCAACAGGGATTGCCATGAACACTGAAGCTTTCTTT
CASSPTGIAMNTEAFF
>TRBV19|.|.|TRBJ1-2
TGTGCCAGTAGAAACCCAGGGGACGGTTATGGCTACACCTTC
CASRNPGDGYGYTF
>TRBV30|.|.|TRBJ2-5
TGTGCCTGGGGGCGGACTCAAGAGACCCAGTACTTC
CAWGRTQETQYF
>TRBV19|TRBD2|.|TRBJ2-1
TGTGCCAGGATTCGGTCTCTAGCGGAGAGGACCAATGAGCAGTTCTTC
CARIRSLAERTNEQFF
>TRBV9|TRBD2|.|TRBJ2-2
TGTGCCAGCAGCGTAGGGGAGGGCACCGGGGAGCTGTTTTTT
CASSVGEGTGELFF
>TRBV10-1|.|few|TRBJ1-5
TGCGCCAGCAGTGAGACCGGGGGTCAGCCCCAGCATTTT
CASSETGGQPQHF
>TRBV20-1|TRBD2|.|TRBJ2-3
TGCAGTGCTAGTAGCGGGAGAGCTAGCACAGATACGCAGTATTTT
CSASSGRASTDTQYF
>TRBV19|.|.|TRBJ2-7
TGTGCCAGTAGTACTGACAGTAACTACGAGCAGTACTTC
CASSTDSNYEQYF
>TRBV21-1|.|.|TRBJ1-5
TGTGCCAGCAGCAAAGTTACAGCCCCAAATCAGCCCCAGCATTTT
CASSKVTAPNQPQHF
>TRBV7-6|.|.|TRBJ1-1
TGTGCCAGCAGCTTAAGTAGACACTGGAACACTGAAGCTTTCTTT
CASSLSRHWNTEAFF
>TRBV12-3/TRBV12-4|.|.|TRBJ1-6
TGTGCCAGCAGTTACAGGGTTAATTCACCCCTCCACTTT
CASSYRVNSPLHF
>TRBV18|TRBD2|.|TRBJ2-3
TGTGCCAGCTCACCAGGGACTAGCGGCACAGATACGCAGTATTTT
CASSPGTSGTDTQYF
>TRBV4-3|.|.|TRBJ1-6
TGCGCCAGCAGCCAAAATTTCGAGAATTCACCCCTCCACTTT
CASSQNFENSPLHF
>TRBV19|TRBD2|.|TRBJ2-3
TGTGCCAGTAGTCCCGGACTAGCGGGGTTCACAGATACGCAGTATTTT
CASSPGLAGFTDTQYF
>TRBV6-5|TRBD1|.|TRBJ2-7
TGTGCCAGCAGTTACCGCGCCGGGACAGACTACGAGCAGTACTTC
CASSYRAGTDYEQYF
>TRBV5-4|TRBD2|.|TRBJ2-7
TGTGCCAGCAGCTCCGGACTAGCTCCCTACGAGCAGTACTTC
CASSSGLAPYEQYF
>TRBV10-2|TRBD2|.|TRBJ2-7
TGCGCCAGCAGTGACCCCGGAAGGGGACTAGCGCAATACGAGCAGTACTTC
CASSDPGRGLAQYEQYF
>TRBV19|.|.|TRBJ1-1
TGTGCCAGTAGTATCTTAGGGGGGGAGACTGAAGCTTTCTTT
CASSILGGETEAFF
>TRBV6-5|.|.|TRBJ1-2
TGTGCCAGCAGTTACAATCCGGGAGTCTATGGCTACACCTTC
CASSYNPGVYGYTF